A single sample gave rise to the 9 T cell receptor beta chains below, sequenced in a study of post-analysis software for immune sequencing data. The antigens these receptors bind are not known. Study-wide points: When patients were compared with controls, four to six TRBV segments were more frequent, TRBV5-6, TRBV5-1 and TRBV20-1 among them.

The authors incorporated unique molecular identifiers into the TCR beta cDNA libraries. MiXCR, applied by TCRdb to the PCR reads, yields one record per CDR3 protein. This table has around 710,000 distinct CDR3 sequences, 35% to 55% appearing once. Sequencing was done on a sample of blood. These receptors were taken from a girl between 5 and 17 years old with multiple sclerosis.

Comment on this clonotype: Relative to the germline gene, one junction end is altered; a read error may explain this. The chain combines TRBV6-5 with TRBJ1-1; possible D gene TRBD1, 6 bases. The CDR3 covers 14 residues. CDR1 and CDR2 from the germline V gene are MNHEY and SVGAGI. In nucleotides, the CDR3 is TGTGCCGGCAGTTACTCGGACAGGAACACTGAAGCTTTCTTT. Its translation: CAGSYSDRNTEAFF.

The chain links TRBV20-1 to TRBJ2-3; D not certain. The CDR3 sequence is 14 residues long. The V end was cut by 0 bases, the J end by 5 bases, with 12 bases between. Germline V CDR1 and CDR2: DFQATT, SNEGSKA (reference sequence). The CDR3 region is CSAREFLELDTQYF. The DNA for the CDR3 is TGCAGTGCTAGAGAGTTTCTAGAGTTAGATACGCAGTATTTT.

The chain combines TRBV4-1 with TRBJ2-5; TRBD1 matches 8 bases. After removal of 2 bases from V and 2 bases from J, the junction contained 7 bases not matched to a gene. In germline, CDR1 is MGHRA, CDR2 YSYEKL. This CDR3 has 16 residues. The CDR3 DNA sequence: TGCGCCAGCAGCCAATATGACAGGGGTGAGCAAGAGACCCAGTACTTC. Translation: CASSQYDRGEQETQYF.

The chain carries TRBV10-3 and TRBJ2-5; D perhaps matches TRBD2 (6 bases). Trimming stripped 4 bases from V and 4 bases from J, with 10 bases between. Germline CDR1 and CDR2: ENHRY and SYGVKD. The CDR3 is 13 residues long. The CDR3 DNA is TGTGCCATCAGTGGGGGGGTCGGAGAGACCCAGTACTTC. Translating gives CAISGGVGETQYF.

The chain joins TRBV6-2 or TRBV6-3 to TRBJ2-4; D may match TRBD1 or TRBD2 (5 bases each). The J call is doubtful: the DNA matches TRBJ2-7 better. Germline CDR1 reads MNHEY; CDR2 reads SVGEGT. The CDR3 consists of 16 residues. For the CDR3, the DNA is TGTGCCAGCAGTTCCAGGGACCGAACCTTTCTATCCGAGCAGTACTTC. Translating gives CASSSRDRTFLSEQYF.

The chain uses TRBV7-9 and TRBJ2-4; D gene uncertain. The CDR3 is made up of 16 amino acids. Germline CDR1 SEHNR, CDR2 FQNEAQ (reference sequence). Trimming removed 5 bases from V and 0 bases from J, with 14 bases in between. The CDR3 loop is CASSTTALKAKNIQYF. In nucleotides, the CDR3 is TGTGCCAGCAGCACAACAGCACTGAAAGCCAAAAACATTCAGTACTTC.

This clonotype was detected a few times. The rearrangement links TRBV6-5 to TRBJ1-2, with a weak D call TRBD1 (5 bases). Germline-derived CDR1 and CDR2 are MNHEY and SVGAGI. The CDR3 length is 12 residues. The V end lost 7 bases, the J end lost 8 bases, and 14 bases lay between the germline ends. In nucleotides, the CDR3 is TGTGCCAGCAATTCGGGGCCTGGCGGCTACACCTTC. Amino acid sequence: CASNSGPGGYTF.

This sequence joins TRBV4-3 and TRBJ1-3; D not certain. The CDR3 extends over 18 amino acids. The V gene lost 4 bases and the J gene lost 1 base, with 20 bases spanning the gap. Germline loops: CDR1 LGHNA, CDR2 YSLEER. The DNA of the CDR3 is TGCGCCAGCAGCCCCCACGGACGACACGTCGCGTCTGGAAACACCATATATTTT. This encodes CASSPHGRHVASGNTIYF.

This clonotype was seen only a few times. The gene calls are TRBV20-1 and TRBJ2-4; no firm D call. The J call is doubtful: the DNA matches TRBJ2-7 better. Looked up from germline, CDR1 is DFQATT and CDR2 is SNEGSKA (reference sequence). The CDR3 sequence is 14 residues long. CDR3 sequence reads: CSASPGAVHPEQYF. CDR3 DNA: TGCAGTGCTAGTCCGGGCGCGGTCCACCCCGAGCAGTACTTC.